This T cell receptor beta chain derives from a study of T cell changes during pregnancy in multiple sclerosis. The germline CDR1 and CDR2 sequences are SGHNT and YYREEE (reference sequence). The CDR3 consists of 12 residues. V lost 3 bases to trimming and J lost 6 bases, with 9 bases between them. Sequenced by immunoSEQ multiplex PCR; TCRdb stores in-frame clones only, minus some. The repertoire includes roughly 64,000 clones, roughly 90% of them detected once, and 1.3% sits in the top ten. This clone was counted only a few times. The sample was peripheral blood, taken in the second trimester of pregnancy. The chain joins TRBV5-4 to TRBJ1-1; D uncertain. This TCR was sampled from a female donor with multiple sclerosis, enrolled in a pregnancy study. CDR3 sequence (DNA): TGTGCCAGCAGCTCCCTGGGCGCTGAAGCTTTCTTT. Its protein product is CASSSLGAEAFF.